This TCR beta chain is from a study of cytomegalovirus exposure and HLA in healthy donors. PCR primers comprised 60 Vbeta and 13 Jbeta primers. The assay was immunoSEQ multiplex PCR, and TCRdb's table has in-frame clones only and misses some. The data hold 150,000 or so clones, with roughly 76% observed a single time. The sample comprised PBMCs. This TCR came from a female donor in good health and CMV-seronegative.

CDR3 nucleotide sequence: TGTGCCAGCAGCTTAGAGACAGGCAATCAGCCCCAGCATTTT. Its protein is CASSLETGNQPQHF. The chain links TRBV7-9 to TRBJ1-5, with D possibly being TRBD1 (5 bases). The CDR3 loop spans 14 amino acids. V was trimmed by 1 base and J by 2 bases, leaving 6 bases between them. Germline lookup yields CDR1 SEHNR and CDR2 FQNEAQ (reference sequence).